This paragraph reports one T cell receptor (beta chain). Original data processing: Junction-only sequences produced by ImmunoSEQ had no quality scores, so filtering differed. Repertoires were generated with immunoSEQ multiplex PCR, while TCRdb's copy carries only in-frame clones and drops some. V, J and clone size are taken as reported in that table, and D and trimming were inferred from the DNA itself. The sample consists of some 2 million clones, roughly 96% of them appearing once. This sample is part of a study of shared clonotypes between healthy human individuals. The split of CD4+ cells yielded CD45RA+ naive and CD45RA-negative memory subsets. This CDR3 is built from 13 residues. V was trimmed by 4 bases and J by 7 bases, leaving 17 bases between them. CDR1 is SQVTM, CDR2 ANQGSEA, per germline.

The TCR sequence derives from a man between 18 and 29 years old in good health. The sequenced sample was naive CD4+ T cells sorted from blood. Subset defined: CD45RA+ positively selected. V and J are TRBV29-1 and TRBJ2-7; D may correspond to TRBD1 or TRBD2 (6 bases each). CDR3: CSVGNRGAGEQYF. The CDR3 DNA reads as TGCAGCGTTGGAAATAGGGGGGCTGGGGAGCAGTACTTC.